Following are 10 T cell receptor beta chains from one sample sequenced in a study of graft-versus-host responses after intestinal transplantation. Data came from immunoSEQ multiplex PCR; TCRdb stores just in-frame clones and leaves some out. In the table there are 30,000 to 45,000 clones, roughly four fifths of which are singletons. The material sequenced was PBMCs, taken about 1,000 days after transplant. These receptors originate from a human patient who received an intestinal transplant, so some T cells may come from the graft donor.

The rearrangement links TRBV6-5 to TRBJ1-1, with a tentative D call TRBD1 (5 bases). This CDR3 is 16 amino acids long. Germline assignment: CDR1 MNHEY and CDR2 SVGAGI. The ends were cut back, 2 bases at V and 3 bases at J, with 16 bases in the middle. Written as DNA, the CDR3 is TGTGCCAGCAGTTACCCGACAGTATCGGGGTACACTGAAGCTTTCTTT. It yields the protein CASSYPTVSGYTEAFF.

This clone was observed a handful of times. The same CDR3 arises from other DNA sequences in this sample as well. The chain has TRBV28 and TRBJ1-5, with 8 nucleotides matching TRBD1. Germline lookup yields CDR1 MDHEN and CDR2 SYDVKM. The V segment lost 5 bases and the J segment 4 bases; nucleotides outside the gene matches: 4. The CDR3 has 14 amino acids. This CDR3 reads CASSTGGGNQPQHF. CDR3 bases: TGTGCCAGCAGTACAGGGGGAGGGAATCAGCCCCAGCATTTT.

This clone was counted a few times. The chain carries TRBV6-5 and TRBJ2-2; 10 positions agree with TRBD1. In germline, CDR1 is MNHEY, CDR2 SVGAGI. This CDR3 spans 16 amino acids. V trimming: 2 bases; J trimming: 6 bases; junction bases outside the gene matches: 6. CDR3 sequence: CASSYVPGQGSGELFF. The CDR3 nucleotides read TGTGCCAGCAGTTACGTTCCGGGACAGGGGTCCGGGGAGCTGTTTTTT.

The chain links TRBV7-2 to TRBJ2-5, with D unclear. V lost 4 bases and J 5 bases, leaving 11 bases between the germline ends. Germline CDR1 is SGHTA and CDR2 is FQGNSA. The CDR3 loop spans 13 amino acids. The chain's CDR3 is CASSSSSKETQYF. CDR3 DNA sequence: TGTGCCAGCAGCTCCTCGTCGAAGGAGACCCAGTACTTC.

This chain uses TRBV29-1 with TRBJ2-7; D could derive from TRBD1 or TRBD2 (5 bases each). Germline values: CDR1 SQVTM, CDR2 ANQGSEA. The CDR3 has 13 residues. V was shortened by 4 bases and J by 7 bases, with 17 bases between the two germline ends. Here the CDR3 reads CSVALGDRGEQYF. CDR3 sequence (DNA): TGCAGCGTTGCGCTAGGGGACCGGGGTGAGCAGTACTTC.

The gene calls are TRBV2 and TRBJ2-1, with TRBD1 matching over 7 bases. CDR3 size: 14 residues. Germline V gene data show CDR1 as SNHLY and CDR2 as FYNNEI. The V and J ends lost 6 bases and 7 bases, in that order; junction bases with no gene match: 9. CDR3 DNA: TGTGCCAGCAGCTCACAGGGGTGGGGAAATGAGCAGTTCTTC. This sequence encodes CASSSQGWGNEQFF.

The chain recombines TRBV5-6 with TRBJ2-7; D gene uncertain. V was trimmed by 4 bases and J by 3 bases, leaving 14 bases between them. The CDR3 has 14 amino acids. The germline V gene has CDR1 SGHDT and CDR2 YYEEEE. As DNA, the CDR3 is TGTGCCAGCAGCCGTAACCGGGCAAACTACGAGCAGTACTTC. Protein sequence: CASSRNRANYEQYF.

The chain recombines TRBV5-4 with TRBJ2-7; no clear D. The V gene's germline CDR1 is SGHNT and CDR2 YYREEE (reference sequence). The CDR3 length is 14 residues. V was clipped by 1 base and J by 1 base, with 9 bases between them. In nucleotides, the CDR3 is TGTGCCAGCAGCTTGCAAAGTCCTTCCTACGAGCAGTACTTC. It codes for CASSLQSPSYEQYF.

V is TRBV10-1 and J is TRBJ2-2, with 9 bases matching TRBD2. The germline gives CDR1 WNHNN, CDR2 SYGVQD (reference sequence). Trimming cost V 4 bases and J 0 bases; bases outside gene matches: 0. The CDR3 runs to 15 residues. The CDR3 region is CASSVAGANTGELFF. CDR3 nucleotides: TGCGCCAGCAGTGTAGCGGGAGCGAACACCGGGGAGCTGTTTTTT.

This clone showed up just once. V usage is TRBV28 and J usage is TRBJ1-2, with 7 bases identical to TRBD1. Germline loops: CDR1 MDHEN, CDR2 SYDVKM. V gave up 4 bases and J gave up 8 bases; unmatched junction bases: 22. The CDR3 length is 18 residues. Here the CDR3 reads CASSSGGHGYIHSGGYTF. The CDR3, as DNA: TGTGCCAGCAGTTCAGGGGGACACGGGTATATACATTCGGGAGGCTACACCTTC.